Below, one T cell receptor (beta chain) is given with its context. Its antigen is unknown. The data belong to a study of cytomegalovirus exposure and HLA in healthy donors (dated 2017 in TCRdb). With regard to the full study: According to an earlier analysis of 587 of the donors, about 179 million T cells yielded 117 million unique TCR beta sequences and 276 Gb of sequence data. About 320 gigabases of sequencing data and 70 million to 100 million unique TCR sequences were included in an early release covering roughly 600 HLA-typed donors. Among the roughly 400 genotyped donors, under 90% belonged to the genetic ancestry cluster associated with self-reported Caucasian donors. The study aimed to test whether cataloging public T cell receptors could reveal signatures of past pathogen exposure. Using immunosequencing, the study profiled T cell repertoires from fewer than 700 subjects and related those repertoires to cytomegalovirus serostatus. Besides the first cohort of hundreds of subjects, a separate validation cohort made up of roughly 130 different subjects was used. To predict cytomegalovirus infection status, the study combined high-throughput TCR immunosequencing, statistical association of individual TCRs with disease status, and machine learning. To study patterns of TCR occurrence, a later analysis re-analyzed previously published TCR beta repertoires from 600 to 750 donors and added high-resolution HLA genotyping. Rather than drawing on any new phenotypic data, the later analysis identified candidate immune exposures from TCR beta sequences and the way those sequences occurred across donors. To decide whether each TCR beta V gene segment behaved as functional or pseudogenic, an earlier analysis of fewer than 750 of the donors relied on high-throughput TCR beta sequencing. Alongside the repertoire data, information on donor age, sex, ethnicity and CMV serostatus was compiled. In a later genetic analysis, genome-wide SNP genotypes for about three fifths of the roughly 670 donors were used, and that subset was treated as a discovery cohort. Every discovery cohort repertoire had been produced on one sequencing platform. HLA typing covered class I and class II loci at four-digit resolution. The number of typed donors differed by locus: about 629-630 for A, B, C, DRB1 and DQB1; some 500 for DQA1; roughly 600 for DPA1; and 400 to 480 for DPB1. Roughly 5 DR-DQ haplotypes were handled as single units for association and clustering because linkage in the cohort was strong. Across around 400 genotyped donors of the cohort, an average of approximately 240,000 unique TCR beta nucleotide sequences per donor were sequenced, and around 19% of those sequences were non-productive. Broader findings and caveats from the paper: In vitro tests confirmed that three of the cytomegalovirus-associated TCR beta chains recognize cytomegalovirus antigens. CMV serostatus was the only immune exposure information available for the cohort. The classifier was reported to diagnose cytomegalovirus status with high specificity and sensitivity in both the original and validation cohorts. A later genetic analysis reported fewer N-insertions in productive TCRs among donors in an Asian-associated ancestry cluster than the roughly 690-donor mean. Correlated functional status among segregating V segments might reflect linkage disequilibrium, but an unknown experimental factor could not be ruled out. According to a later analysis, parvovirus B19, influenza, CMV and Epstein-Barr virus appeared linked to several top co-occurrence clusters. HLA typing was unavailable for some donors at each locus, so association tests used only the typed subset. A later analysis found that HLA-associated TCR beta chains were more clonally expanded and had lower generation probabilities than equally common non-associated chains. Most TCR sequences were seen in very few donors, while some public TCRs were found in many individuals. A cluster of highly shared sequence variants was judged likely to be a technical artifact of the sequencing pipeline. According to a later analysis, TCR association rates differed among HLA loci, with DRB1 alleles showing the most associated TCRs and HLA-C alleles showing the fewest. A later analysis associated approximately 17,000 TCR beta sequences with specific HLA alleles at a false discovery rate of 0.05. A later genetic analysis associated a missense DCLRE1C variant with V-gene and J-gene trimming of TCR beta chains, and an independent cohort replicated the association. Broadly in line with IMGT annotations, most TCR beta V segments showed up in productive rearrangements about 87% or about 30% of the time in an earlier analysis of 450 to 750 of the donors. This cohort had only TCR beta chains sequenced, and the lack of alpha or paired-chain data limited which features could be detected. A further reported finding was that TCR beta sequences accurately predicted the HLA-A and HLA-B alleles for most subjects in the first cohort. Approximately 16 rarely observed V segments, including chromosome 9 orphons, were excluded from the earlier analysis of approximately 500 of the donors because counts were too low. When HLA alleles, especially DR and DQ, strongly co-occurred, attributing TCR associations to individual alleles was difficult. The 87-base-pair reads could not distinguish some IMGT-functional V segments, including TRBV6-2 and TRBV6-3, so those segments were excluded. A total of about 150 TCR beta chains were listed by the study as associated with cytomegalovirus. The presence/absence analyses assumed that sequencing depth was roughly uniform across donors, and that assumption may not be true. It was suggested by the authors that the approach could potentially be generalized to other disease states and immunological phenotypes. Most CMV-associated TCR beta chains appeared to be HLA-restricted in a later analysis, and the HLA associations seemed to be driven largely by CMV exposure.

Libraries were prepared through the immunoSEQ multiplex PCR assay. For the multiplex PCR, a mixture combining 60 forward primers for TCR Vbeta segments and 13 reverse primers for TCR Jbeta segments was used. A multiplex PCR assay on genomic DNA amplified the CDR3 region of rearranged TCR beta genes. On the Illumina HiSeq System, the amplified TCR beta libraries were sequenced as 87-base-pair reads. Under the source paper's analysis protocol: In a later analysis, approximately 74 million unique TCR beta chains were counted across the approximately 640 repertoires, and roughly 11 million of these chains were shared by at least two donors. A nearest-neighbor algorithm error-corrected the raw reads and collapsed the reads into unique sequences, merging closely related sequences to remove PCR and sequencing errors. CDR3 sequences were aligned to IMGT reference sequences to assign V, D and J gene segments. Each retained sequence needed at least a six-nucleotide match to both a V gene segment and a J gene segment. Rearrangements were classified as productive when the CDR3 lacked stop codons and remained in frame with V and J, and all other rearrangements were classified as non-productive. CDR3 was defined by IMGT convention, running from the second conserved V-encoded cysteine to the conserved J-encoded phenylalanine. Sequences without an unambiguous match to a single V gene segment were excluded from the earlier analysis of 587 of the donors. In an earlier analysis of 587 of the donors, a V segment was called functional when productive rearrangements were above 56.7%, and segregating when the standard deviation between donors exceeded 5%. A statistical classification framework was built for diagnosing cytomegalovirus status from the catalog of TCR beta chain sequences. V and J gene assignment, in a later analysis, came from comparing TCR nucleotide sequences with IMGT/GENE-DB human TR gene sequences. A later analysis assigned CDR3 sequences and most-parsimonious VDJ recombination scenarios with the TCRdist pipeline. In a later analysis, each TCR beta chain was defined by its CDR3 amino acid sequence together with its V-gene family, and reads without a unique V-gene family were excluded. In a later analysis, fewer than 600 highly shared, low-generation-probability nucleotide sequences were removed to address suspected cross-contamination and a sequencing artifact. For each public chain, a later analysis derived a clonal expansion index from normalized ranks of inferred template counts within each repertoire. Generation probabilities in a later analysis came from a VDJ recombination model fitted to out-of-frame rearrangements, and those results were checked against IGoR. In a later analysis, TCR-TCR, TCR-HLA and TCR-CMV co-occurrence was scored with hypergeometric tests, and a repertoire-size bias correction was applied to TCR pairs. A later analysis estimated false discovery rates by permuting HLA or CMV assignments 20 times. A later analysis grouped co-occurring TCRs with DBSCAN, adding TCRdist sequence similarity when clustering within HLA-allele-positive subsets. Repertoires with fewer than 30,000 or more than 120,000 public chains, plus five repertoires with anomalous nucleotide sharing, were excluded from co-occurrence clustering. Drawn from immuneACCESS, this table holds only the in-frame rearrangements with V and J called that TCRdb kept. Clones are partly lost; checked studies trace under half to an unresolved V gene and leave the rest unexplained. V and J calls and clone size come straight from that table; D and trimming were deduced from the DNA. The sample table holds about 87,000 clones. The ten largest make up 15% of the sample.

The cohort comprised some 700 healthy bone marrow donors. All cohort members were sampled while nominally healthy, although unrecorded immune exposures were likely present. The donor was CMV seropositive and was included in the group of 250 to 350 seropositive cohort members. Every donor gave a peripheral blood sample, and the peripheral blood mononuclear cells from that sample were used for TCR beta sequencing. Genomic DNA was extracted from the blood cell samples with the Qiagen DNeasy Blood Extraction Kit. The germline V gene (reference sequence) yields LNHDA for CDR1 and SQIVND for CDR2. V loses 3 bases at its end and J loses 7 bases; junction bases beyond the gene matches: 5. The CDR3 runs 13 residues from the cysteine to the phenylalanine. This entry keeps only the CDR3 DNA: 39 bases, framed from base 1.

This TCR derives from a middle-aged man in good health and CMV-seropositive. Here the chain combines TRBV19 and TRBJ2-7, and 8 bases in between align with TRBD2. The source material was PBMCs. The CDR3 region has the sequence CASSMAIAGEQYF. The nucleotides are TGTGCCAGTAGTATGGCAATAGCGGGGGAGCAGTACTTC.